The rows below give T cell receptor beta chains drawn from one sample of a study of blood T cell repertoires in COVID-19. Repertoires were generated with immunoSEQ multiplex PCR, while TCRdb's copy carries only in-frame clones and drops some. Found here are about 300,000 clones, approximately 90% of them singletons; the top ten hold about 4.2%. The source material was peripheral blood. The receptor source for this set is a man in his forties with acute or convalescent COVID-19. The CDR3 runs from the conserved cysteine through the conserved F or W. D genes are given only for firm matches. Only part of the rows carry a size: once, few, many, or a class if the clone is expanded.

D gene	V gene	J gene	clone size	CDR3 DNA	CDR3 protein
-	TRBV27	TRBJ2-2	-	TGTGCCAGCAGTCGGGCAGGGGGGACCGGGGAGCTGTTTTTT	CASSRAGGTGELFF
-	TRBV5-1	TRBJ2-2	-	TGCGCCAGCAGCTTGACAGGGTACACCGGGGAGCTGTTTTTT	CASSLTGYTGELFF
TRBD1	TRBV5-1	TRBJ2-7	-	TGCGCCAGCAGCCTACCGACAGGGAACGAGCAGTACTTC	CASSLPTGNEQYF
-	TRBV12-5	TRBJ2-6	once	TGTGCTAGTGGTTCCAGGACAAATACCTCTGGGGCCAACGTCCTGACTTTC	CASGSRTNTSGANVLTF
TRBD1	TRBV5-1	TRBJ1-5	-	TGCGCCAGCAGCTCCCGGGACAGGGGGCGTCAGCCCCAGCATTTT	CASSSRDRGRQPQHF
-	TRBV6-6	TRBJ1-2	-	TGTGCCAGCAGAGTTCAGAACTATGGCTACACCTTC	CASRVQNYGYTF
-	TRBV20-1	TRBJ1-4	-	TGCAGTGCTAGGGGGAGAGAAAAACTGTTTTTT	CSARGREKLFF
-	TRBV5-1	TRBJ1-1	-	TGCGCCAGCAGCTTGGGGTTAGGCTCTGGGCTGACTGAAGCTTTCTTT	CASSLGLGSGLTEAFF
-	TRBV4-1	TRBJ1-5	-	TGCGCCAGCAGCCAAGGCGGGGGAAATCCCCTCAATCAGCCCCAGCATTTT	CASSQGGGNPLNQPQHF
TRBD2	TRBV5-1	TRBJ2-2	-	TGCGCCAGCAGCTTGGTAGCGGGGGGATTCACCGGGGAGCTGTTTTTT	CASSLVAGGFTGELFF
-	TRBV6-5	TRBJ1-1	-	TGTGCCAGCAGTTATACAGGTCAGGTCCGAGAAGCTTTCTTT	CASSYTGQVREAFF
-	TRBV9	TRBJ1-1	-	TGTGCCAGCAATCCGGCAGGGGCGAACACTGAAGCTTTCTTT	CASNPAGANTEAFF
TRBD1	TRBV2	TRBJ2-7	-	TGTGCCAGCAGGGGCTGGGGACAGCAGAGCTACGAGCAGTACTTC	CASRGWGQQSYEQYF
-	TRBV5-1	TRBJ1-3	-	TGCGCCAGCGGCGACAGCGGAAACACCATATATTTT	CASGDSGNTIYF
-	TRBV9	TRBJ2-1	-	TGTGCCAGCAAGAACAGCTACAATGAGCAGTTCTTC	CASKNSYNEQFF
TRBD1	TRBV7-9	TRBJ1-2	-	TGTGCCAGCAGCTCTGACAGGGTTGGCTATGGCTACACCTTC	CASSSDRVGYGYTF
TRBD1	TRBV7-8	TRBJ1-5	-	TGTGCCAGCAGCTCGACAGGGGCTAATCAGCCCCAGCATTTT	CASSSTGANQPQHF
TRBD1	TRBV19	TRBJ2-7	-	TGTGCCAGTAGCAAACAGGGGGCCCCCCTGGAGCAGTACTTC	CASSKQGAPLEQYF
-	TRBV11-2	TRBJ2-7	once	TGTGCCAGCAGCTTAGATCTACCCTACGAGCAGTACTTC	CASSLDLPYEQYF
-	TRBV5-6	TRBJ1-1	-	TGTGCCAGCACCTCATTCGGGAGGGAGCGTTTAACTGAAGCTTTCTTT	CASTSFGRERLTEAFF
-	TRBV5-1	TRBJ1-4	-	TGCGCCAGCAGCTTGGTCCCCTCGGGTGAAAAACTGTTTTTT	CASSLVPSGEKLFF
TRBD2	TRBV5-6	TRBJ2-7	-	TGTGCCAGCAGTTACCTAGCGGGGGGGAACCCCTACGAGCAGTACTTC	CASSYLAGGNPYEQYF
-	TRBV5-1	TRBJ1-6	-	TGCGCCAGCAGCTTCGGGGGACTGGATTCACCCCTCCACTTT	CASSFGGLDSPLHF
TRBD2	TRBV10-3	TRBJ2-7	-	TGTGCCATCAGTGAGTCCAGGACTAGCAGGTCCTACGAGCAGTACTTC	CAISESRTSRSYEQYF
-	TRBV5-5	TRBJ1-6	-	TGTGCCAGCAGCTTCCAGGACTACTCCTATAATTCACCCCTCCACTTT	CASSFQDYSYNSPLHF
TRBD2	TRBV15	TRBJ2-1	-	TGTGCCACCAGCAGTAGTGGGGAGGGGTCCTACAATGAGCAGTTCTTC	CATSSSGEGSYNEQFF
-	TRBV5-1	TRBJ2-1	-	TGCGCCAGCAGCTTAGGACGGACAAGGGATGAGCAGTTCTTC	CASSLGRTRDEQFF
-	TRBV9	TRBJ1-6	-	TGTGCCAGCAGCGTAGGAGGGAAGTTGAATTCACCCCTCCACTTT	CASSVGGKLNSPLHF
-	TRBV18	TRBJ1-3	-	TGTGCCAGCTCACGGTCGGGGGGAACTGGAAACACCATATATTTT	CASSRSGGTGNTIYF
-	TRBV6-5	TRBJ1-2	-	TGTGCCAGCAGTCCGACAGGAACCTATGGCTACACCTTC	CASSPTGTYGYTF
-	TRBV11-2	TRBJ1-3	-	TGTGCCAGCAGCTTAGCGCCCAGCTCTGGAAACACCATATATTTT	CASSLAPSSGNTIYF
TRBD1	TRBV15	TRBJ1-5	-	TGTGCCACCAGCAGTCGGACAGGGGAACGTCAGCCCCAGCATTTT	CATSSRTGERQPQHF
TRBD2	TRBV15	TRBJ2-1	-	TGTGCCACCAGCCGTGCGGGGGGGAGTTACAATGAGCAGTTCTTC	CATSRAGGSYNEQFF
-	TRBV3-1/TRBV3-2	TRBJ2-1	-	TGTGCCAGCAGCCAAGATGGCAGGGTAGACTACAATGAGCAGTTCTTC	CASSQDGRVDYNEQFF
-	TRBV7-2	TRBJ2-3	-	TGTGCCAGCAGTAATGGGCGTAGGACAGATACGCAGTATTTT	CASSNGRRTDTQYF
-	TRBV5-1	TRBJ1-1	-	TGCGCCAGCAGCCCCCGGACTCCGAACACTGAAGCTTTCTTT	CASSPRTPNTEAFF
-	TRBV2	TRBJ1-4	-	TGTGCCAGCAGTACCGACAGTTCTGAAAAACTGTTTTTT	CASSTDSSEKLFF
-	TRBV6-5	TRBJ1-2	-	TGTGCCAGCATTCCGGACCTCGGGGATGGCTACACCTTC	CASIPDLGDGYTF
-	TRBV5-1	TRBJ1-2	few	TGCGCCAGCAGCTTGGCCCCGGAAGCGACGGATAACTATGGCTACACCTTC	CASSLAPEATDNYGYTF
-	TRBV13	TRBJ1-5	-	TGTGCCAGCAGCTTACGACGGGAAGGGAATCAGCCCCAGCATTTT	CASSLRREGNQPQHF
-	TRBV19	TRBJ1-6	-	TGTGCCAGTAGTATAGACGCCGATAGCTCCTATAATTCACCCCTCCACTTT	CASSIDADSSYNSPLHF
-	TRBV24-1	TRBJ1-5	-	TGTGCCACCAGTGGGACATTTAGCAATCAGCCCCAGCATTTT	CATSGTFSNQPQHF
-	TRBV19	TRBJ1-1	few	TGTGCCAGTATTGCTCAGGGGCTGGTGGCTGAAGCTTTCTTT	CASIAQGLVAEAFF
-	TRBV5-5	TRBJ1-6	few	TGTGCCAGCAGCTTCTGGCAAACCTATAATTCACCCCTCCACTTT	CASSFWQTYNSPLHF
TRBD2	TRBV6-1	TRBJ2-3	-	TGTGCCAGCAGTGAATTCCGGCGGGGGGGCACAGATACGCAGTATTTT	CASSEFRRGGTDTQYF
TRBD1	TRBV13	TRBJ2-3	-	TGTGCCAGCAGCTTCAGGGGGCTGAGCACAGATACGCAGTATTTT	CASSFRGLSTDTQYF
TRBD2	TRBV10-2	TRBJ2-1	-	TGCGCCAGCAGTGAGCCTGGACTAGCGTTGGATGAGCAGTTCTTC	CASSEPGLALDEQFF
TRBD1	TRBV29-1	TRBJ1-1	-	TGCAGCGCTACAGGGGCAGGATTGAACACTGAAGCTTTCTTT	CSATGAGLNTEAFF
TRBD2	TRBV27	TRBJ2-7	-	TGTGCCAGCAGTTTCGGGGGGGTCTACGAGCAGTACTTC	CASSFGGVYEQYF
-	TRBV30	TRBJ1-6	-	TGTGCCTGGAGTGTACGCAGGGTGTATAATTCACCCCTCCACTTT	CAWSVRRVYNSPLHF
TRBD1	TRBV7-2	TRBJ1-3	-	TGTGCCAGCAGCCTTGGACAGGGGTCCTTCTCTGGAAACACCATATATTTT	CASSLGQGSFSGNTIYF
-	TRBV6-5	TRBJ1-2	-	TGTGCCAGCAGACCGACAGGCCCCTATGGCTACACCTTC	CASRPTGPYGYTF
-	TRBV5-4	TRBJ1-2	-	TGTGCCAGCCTCGAGGACAGAAATTATGGCTACACCTTC	CASLEDRNYGYTF